The 27 T cell receptor beta chains presented below share a single source sample, sequenced in a study of T cell changes during pregnancy in multiple sclerosis. Clones were read by immunoSEQ multiplex PCR, and TCRdb kept only the in-frame ones, dropping some. This table holds about 70,000 clones, approximately 92% found once. The source was peripheral blood, collected before pregnancy. The origin of the receptors is a female donor with multiple sclerosis, enrolled in a pregnancy study.

This chain links TRBV4-3 with TRBJ2-1, with 9 bases fitting TRBD1. The CDR3 covers 15 residues. V lost 5 bases and J lost 4; bases outside the gene matches: 6. CDR1 is LGHNA, CDR2 YSLEER, per germline. Here the CDR3 reads CASSLGQGYYNEQFF. CDR3 DNA: TGCGCCAGCAGCTTAGGACAGGGGTATTACAATGAGCAGTTCTTC.

The rearrangement links TRBV27 to TRBJ1-1; TRBD1 matches 9 bases. J was trimmed by 4 bases and V by 3 bases; bases with no gene match: 21. The germline CDR1 and CDR2 sequences are MNHEY and SMNVEV (reference sequence). The CDR3 covers 20 residues. The DNA of the CDR3 is TGTGCCAGCAGTTTCCAAACCCCGGGACAGGGCGGTTTAAGTGGCACTGAAGCTTTCTTT. Its protein product is CASSFQTPGQGGLSGTEAFF.

The chain is built from TRBV7-2 and TRBJ2-5; tentative D call: TRBD1 (5 bases). The CDR3 has 15 amino acids. The germline gives CDR1 SGHTA, CDR2 FQGNSA. Trimming took 5 bases from V and 3 from J, leaving 16 bases between them. The CDR3 sequence is CASSNRGRTEETQYF. The CDR3 DNA sequence: TGTGCCAGCAGCAATAGGGGTCGGACGGAAGAGACCCAGTACTTC.

The V gene is TRBV15, the J gene TRBJ2-1; D gene uncertain. With 0 bases removed from V and 6 bases from J, the gap between germline ends came to 12 bases. Germline V CDR1 and CDR2: LNHNV, YYDKDF (reference sequence). The CDR3 length is 15 residues. The DNA of the CDR3 is TGTGCCACCAGCAGAGATTATGGAGAGACCAATGAGCAGTTCTTC. Translating it yields CATSRDYGETNEQFF.

V gene TRBV29-1 combines with J gene TRBJ2-5; D gene ambiguous. CDR1 SQVTM and CDR2 ANQGSEA come from the germline V gene. The CDR3 runs 12 residues. V was pared by 5 bases and J by 5 bases, with 12 bases between. CDR3 sequence reads: CSVIWYGETQYF. Here the CDR3 DNA reads TGCAGCGTTATTTGGTACGGTGAGACCCAGTACTTC.

The chain has TRBV14 and TRBJ1-2; D is ambiguous. The CDR3 contains 14 residues. V was trimmed by 0 bases and J by 6 bases, leaving 11 bases between them. Germline V gene lookup returns CDR1 SGHDN and CDR2 FVKESK. The CDR3 DNA reads as TGTGCCAGCAGCCAAGATCGGGTGCGCAATGGCTACACCTTC. It specifies CASSQDRVRNGYTF.

Worth noting for this clone: The junction does not match germline at one end; this may be a read error. The chain employs TRBV5-1 and TRBJ2-1, with D possibly being TRBD2 (6 bases). The CDR3 extends over 16 amino acids. CDR1 and CDR2 from the germline V gene are SGHRS and YFSETQ. The CDR3 DNA is TGCGCCAGCACCTTGGGGTACGGGGGCTCCTACAATGAGCAGTTCTTC. Translating it yields CASTLGYGGSYNEQFF.

V and J are TRBV7-6 and TRBJ2-7; 9 nucleotides match TRBD2. Per germline, CDR1 SGHVS and CDR2 FNYEAQ. With V trimmed by 1 base and J by 5 bases, 12 bases remained unmatched. The CDR3 extends over 17 amino acids. The CDR3 coding sequence is TGTGCCAGCAGCTTAGTCCCCCCTGCGGGAGGGCCCCACGAGCAGTACTTC. It encodes CASSLVPPAGGPHEQYF.

The chain uses TRBV10-3 and TRBJ1-5, with unresolved D. CDR3 size: 14 residues. The germline V gene has CDR1 ENHRY and CDR2 SYGVKD. The ends were cut back, 10 bases at V and 1 base at J, with 14 bases in the middle. CDR3 bases: TGTGCCACCAACCGGGAAATCAGCAATCAGCCCCAGCATTTT. Translated, it gives CATNREISNQPQHF.

This sequence joins TRBV28 and TRBJ2-7; 8 positions agree with TRBD2. V was pared by 3 bases and J by 2 bases, with 3 bases of the junction left unmatched. CDR1 is MDHEN and CDR2 is SYDVKM in the germline V gene. The CDR3 length is 14 residues. As DNA, the CDR3 is TGTGCCAGCAGTTTGGCACTAGCGGCCTACGAGCAGTACTTC. Protein: CASSLALAAYEQYF. The full variable domain, with the rest looked up from reference TRBV28 and TRBJ2-7, is DVKVTQSSRYLVKRTGEKVFLECVQDMDHENMFWYRQDPGLGLRLIYFSYDVKMKEKGDIPEGYSVSREKKERFSLILESASTNQTSMYLCASSLALAAYEQYFGPGTRLTVT.

This chain uses TRBV29-1 with TRBJ2-2; TRBD1 aligns across 11 bases. J lost 2 bases, V lost 6 bases, and 8 bases had no gene match. The CDR3 loop spans 16 amino acids. The germline V gene has CDR1 SQVTM and CDR2 ANQGSEA. The CDR3 sequence is CSVAVGQGANTGELFF. The CDR3 region has the DNA TGCAGCGTCGCGGTCGGACAGGGGGCTAACACCGGGGAGCTGTTTTTT.

V is TRBV6-5 and J is TRBJ2-1, with 10 nucleotides matching TRBD2. Germline lookup yields CDR1 MNHEY and CDR2 SVGAGI. There are 14 residues in the CDR3. Germline trimming cut 3 bases from V and 6 bases from J; bases unmatched to any gene: 2. This chain's CDR3 is CASSYRTSGNEQFF. In nucleotides, the CDR3 is TGTGCCAGCAGTTATAGGACTAGCGGCAATGAGCAGTTCTTC.

This chain uses TRBV5-1 with TRBJ2-7; 9 bases match TRBD2. CDR3 size: 15 residues. The ends lost 4 bases at V and 2 bases at J; junction bases unmatched: 7. Germline lookup yields CDR1 SGHRS and CDR2 YFSETQ. DNA for the CDR3: TGCGCCAGCAGCGGGGGGCTAGCGGGACCCTACGAGCAGTACTTC. As protein: CASSGGLAGPYEQYF.

This clone is a singleton in its sample. The chain couples TRBV7-8 to TRBJ1-5, with TRBD1 matching 8 bases. CDR1 is SGHVS and CDR2 is FQNEAQ in the germline V gene. The CDR3 has 18 residues. The V gene end was trimmed by 5 bases and the J gene end by 0 bases; junction bases not matched to a gene: 12. CDR3: CASSPSWTGTISNQPQHF. In DNA form, the CDR3 reads TGTGCCAGCAGCCCATCTTGGACAGGGACTATTAGCAATCAGCCCCAGCATTTT.

This chain joins TRBV4-3 and TRBJ1-1; D remains unclear. With 1 base removed from V and 1 base from J, the gap between germline ends came to 10 bases. Germline CDR1 is LGHNA and CDR2 is YSLEER. There are 15 residues in the CDR3. CDR3 sequence: CASSQGLGPNTEAFF. As DNA, the CDR3 is TGCGCCAGCAGCCAAGGTTTGGGCCCGAACACTGAAGCTTTCTTT.

The V gene is TRBV5-1, the J gene TRBJ1-5, with D uncertain. V was pared by 1 base and J by 0 bases, with 8 bases between. Germline V gives CDR1 SGHRS, CDR2 YFSETQ. The CDR3 length is 15 residues. In DNA form, the CDR3 reads TGCGCCAGCAGCTTGTTAGGAGATAGCAATCAGCCCCAGCATTTT. Amino acids: CASSLLGDSNQPQHF.

The V call is TRBV7-3, the J call TRBJ1-1; D gene uncertain. The CDR3 extends over 13 amino acids. Trimming took off 5 bases at V and 4 bases at J, with 11 bases between the two ends. Per germline, CDR1 SGHTA and CDR2 FQGTGA. The CDR3: CASSPNVVTEAFF. In DNA form, the CDR3 reads TGTGCCAGCAGCCCCAACGTAGTCACTGAAGCTTTCTTT.

This clone appeared a single time. The CDR3 nucleotides are TGTGCCAGCAGCTTGCCAGGACTAGCGGGAGTCCCCTACAATGAGCAGTTCTTC. Its translation is CASSLPGLAGVPYNEQFF. This rearrangement joins TRBV7-6 to TRBJ2-1; TRBD2 matches 13 bases. The CDR3 sequence is 18 residues long. Germline CDR1 and CDR2: SGHVS and FNYEAQ. The ends lost 3 bases at V and 2 bases at J; junction bases unmatched: 7.

The chain links TRBV11-2 to TRBJ2-5; maybe TRBD1 (6 bases). This CDR3 is 14 amino acids long. V lost 5 bases, J lost 4 bases, and 14 bases lay in between. Germline lookup yields CDR1 SGHAT and CDR2 FQNNGV. The CDR3 is CASSIQGLGETQYF. Written as DNA, the CDR3 is TGTGCCAGCAGCATTCAGGGGCTCGGAGAGACCCAGTACTTC.

The V gene is TRBV11-3, the J gene TRBJ2-3, with 13 nucleotides matching TRBD2. V lost 6 bases and J lost 6; bases outside the gene matches: 9. This CDR3 has 16 residues. In germline, CDR1 is SGHNT, CDR2 YENEEA. The CDR3 reads CASSKGLAGSADTQYF. The CDR3 region has the DNA TGTGCCAGCAGTAAGGGACTAGCGGGATCGGCGGATACGCAGTATTTT.

This chain uses TRBV18 with TRBJ1-2; 9 bases fit TRBD1. V gave up 3 bases and J gave up 1 base; unmatched junction bases: 12. Germline V gives CDR1 KGHSH, CDR2 LQKENI. This CDR3 is 18 amino acids long. The CDR3 region is CASSPLLGQGVVNYGYTF. CDR3 nucleotide sequence: TGTGCCAGCTCACCCCTATTGGGACAGGGAGTCGTTAACTATGGCTACACCTTC.

The J gene is TRBJ2-5, the V gene TRBV15, with 8 positions matching TRBD2. The germline V gene encodes CDR1 LNHNV and CDR2 YYDKDF (reference sequence). The J segment lost 5 bases and the V segment lost 1 base, leaving 3 bases of the junction unmatched. CDR3 length: 14 residues. DNA for the CDR3: TGTGCCACCAGCAGAGCCGGGGGGGGCGAGACCCAGTACTTC. Residues: CATSRAGGGETQYF.

The chain combines TRBV14 with TRBJ2-1; 14 bases agree with TRBD2. Germline V lookup: CDR1 SGHDN, CDR2 FVKESK. CDR3 length: 16 amino acids. J lost 5 bases, V lost 4 bases, and 4 bases had no gene match. CDR3 sequence (DNA): TGTGCCAGCAGCCTCTTGGGACTAGCGGGAGACAATGAGCAGTTCTTC. Protein: CASSLLGLAGDNEQFF.

This rearrangement joins TRBV30 to TRBJ1-5; 7 nucleotides align to TRBD1. CDR1 is GTSNPN, CDR2 SVGIG, per germline (reference sequence). The CDR3 sequence is 14 residues long. V gave up 4 bases and J gave up 5 bases; unmatched junction bases: 8. This CDR3 reads CAWNNRGKDQPQHF. Written as DNA, the CDR3 is TGTGCCTGGAATAACAGGGGTAAGGATCAGCCCCAGCATTTT.

The genes are TRBV27 and TRBJ1-3; TRBD1 is a possible D gene (5 bases). Germline V gene lookup returns CDR1 MNHEY and CDR2 SMNVEV (reference sequence). The CDR3 loop spans 15 amino acids. Trimming left V 3 bases short and J 4 bases short, with 13 bases between. CDR3 sequence: CASSLAGPFGNTIYF. CDR3 nucleotides: TGTGCCAGCAGTTTGGCAGGGCCTTTCGGAAACACCATATATTTT.

The chain employs TRBV5-5 and TRBJ2-7, with TRBD2 matching 8 bases. The V segment lost 0 bases and the J segment 3 bases; nucleotides outside the gene matches: 5. The CDR3 is 15 amino acids. Germline CDR1 is SGHKS and CDR2 is YYEKEE (reference sequence). CDR3 in DNA: TGTGCCAGCAGCTTGGGAACTAGCGGAATCTACGAGCAGTACTTC. Protein: CASSLGTSGIYEQYF.

The chain combines TRBV14 with TRBJ1-1; TRBD1 is a possible D gene (5 bases). V lost 4 bases and J lost 4, with 13 bases in between. The CDR3 length is 14 residues. The germline V gene has CDR1 SGHDN and CDR2 FVKESK. This CDR3 reads CASSRPDRFTEAFF. The CDR3 DNA sequence: TGTGCCAGCAGCCGACCTGACAGATTCACTGAAGCTTTCTTT.